This T cell receptor beta chain is from a study of blood T cell repertoires in COVID-19. The authors' processing: Amplification from reference gene primers served as the basis for estimated nucleated cell counts. Method: immunoSEQ multiplex PCR; TCRdb's copy keeps in-frame clones and lacks some. That table is the source of V, J and clone size, and D and trimming were worked out from the DNA. The table shows 350,000 or so clones, with roughly nine tenths occurring only once. The germline V gene has CDR1 SGHAT and CDR2 FQNNGV. CDR3 length: 15 amino acids. J lost 5 bases, V lost 1 base, and 2 bases had no gene match.

Sequencing used peripheral blood. V gene TRBV11-2 combines with J gene TRBJ1-5; TRBD1 matches at 10 bases. The TCR originated in a woman between 55 and 75 years old with COVID-19, enrolled during active disease. Here the CDR3 DNA reads TGTGCCAGCAGCTTAGGGACAGGGGGATATCAGCCCCAGCATTTT. Amino acid sequence: CASSLGTGGYQPQHF.